The clone carrying this TCR beta chain was counted a few times. What it recognizes is unknown. CDR3 length equals 14 residues. With 5 bases removed from V and 3 bases from J, the gap between germline ends came to 14 bases. Germline V lookup: CDR1 KGHSH, CDR2 LQKENI. This specimen belongs to a study of T-cell memory formation after mild COVID-19. Overall study context: Largely donor-specific TCR clusters were found. Study observations and caveats: Shrinking CD4+ clones were chiefly CM and EM; CD8+ ones were chiefly EMRA. SARS-CoV-2 specificity of second-wave clones peaking day 37 was unconfirmed.

Employing constant-segment primers, 5'RACE generated TCR alpha and TCR beta cDNA libraries bearing sample barcodes and UMIs. TCRdb processed the 5' RACE reads anew with MiXCR; each CDR3 protein has one entry. The data contain roughly 15,000 distinct CDR3 sequences, 20% to 25% of them singletons. The chain carries TRBV18 and TRBJ2-7, with unresolved D. The TCR originated in a man aged 18 to 29 who had mild COVID-19 (a few samples of this study predate the infection). Cell type and time point are not known. The sequenced sample consisted of PBMCs or a T cell subset sorted from them (not recorded which). CDR3 sequence (DNA): TGTGCCAGCTCATTTTACACCACGAACTACGAGCAGTACTTC. Its protein is CASSFYTTNYEQYF. Looking up the rest from reference TRBV18 and TRBJ2-7 gives the full variable domain: NAGVMQNPRHLVRRRGQEARLRCSPMKGHSHVYWYRQLPEEGLKFMVYLQKENIIDESGMPKERFSAEFPKEGPSILRIQQVVRGDSAAYFCASSFYTTNYEQYFGPGTRLTVT.